Listed below are T cell receptor beta chains from one sample, sequenced in a study of blood T cell repertoires in COVID-19. Clones were read by immunoSEQ multiplex PCR, and TCRdb kept only the in-frame ones, dropping some. The data contain around 620,000 clones, more than 80% of them singletons. Sample: peripheral blood. These receptors all stem from a woman aged 18 to 35 with acute or convalescent COVID-19. Each CDR3 is given with its conserved first and last residue. The D gene is left open where the match is weak. Clone size is not always given. Where it is, it says once, few, many or a class for expanded clones.

>TRBD2|NA|TRBV3-1/TRBV3-2|TRBJ2-1
TGTGCCAGCAGCCAAGCGAAGACTAGCGGGGGTTACAATGAGCAGTTCTTC
CASSQAKTSGGYNEQFF
>TRBD1|NA|TRBV6-5|TRBJ1-1
TGTGCCAGCAAATCAGGGGGCAGGGTCGGGGAATCTTTCTTT
CASKSGGRVGESFF
>NA|NA|TRBV27|TRBJ1-6
TGTGCCAGCAGTTTATTAGGGGGGGGAAATTCACCCCTCCACTTT
CASSLLGGGNSPLHF
>NA|NA|TRBV6-5|TRBJ1-2
TGTGCCAGCAGTTACTCGGGCGGGAACTATGGCTACACCTTC
CASSYSGGNYGYTF
>TRBD1|once|TRBV18|TRBJ1-4
TGTGCCAGCTCACTGAGGACAGGGCAAGAAAAACTGTTTTTT
CASSLRTGQEKLFF
>NA|NA|TRBV12-5|TRBJ1-5
TGTGCTAGCGGTTTGGTTCTCTCCGGTAGCAATCAGCCCCAGCATTTT
CASGLVLSGSNQPQHF
>TRBD1|NA|TRBV6-6|TRBJ1-2
TGTGCCAGCAGCGGGGGACCGACAGGGATTGGCGGCTACACCTTC
CASSGGPTGIGGYTF
>TRBD2|NA|TRBV7-6|TRBJ2-3
TGTGCCAGCAGCGTAAGGACTAGCGGGAACACAGATACGCAGTATTTT
CASSVRTSGNTDTQYF
>TRBD2|NA|TRBV19|TRBJ2-7
TGTGCCAGTCGGGAGGACATTACCGGATCCTACGAGCAGTACTTC
CASREDITGSYEQYF
>NA|NA|TRBV4-3|TRBJ2-7
TGCGCCAGCAGCCAAGATCTTGGGGCAAGAACGATTGCCGACGAGCAGTACTTC
CASSQDLGARTIADEQYF
>TRBD1|NA|TRBV18|TRBJ2-1
TGTGCCAGCTCACCGCAGGACAGGGGTGGGATAGGTGAGCAGTTCTTC
CASSPQDRGGIGEQFF
>NA|NA|TRBV6-5|TRBJ2-7
TGTGCCAGCAGTTCAGGGGAGTCGCTCTACGAGCAGTACTTC
CASSSGESLYEQYF
>TRBD1|NA|TRBV6-5|TRBJ1-2
TGTGCCATGACAGGGCCGGGAGGCTACACCTTC
CAMTGPGGYTF
>TRBD1|once|TRBV4-1|TRBJ2-7
TGCGCCAGCAGCCTTTACTCCGGGACAGGGACCTACGAGCAGTACTTC
CASSLYSGTGTYEQYF
>TRBD1|NA|TRBV29-1|TRBJ1-2
TGCAGCGTTAGGACAGGGGAGGTCTATGGCTACACCTTC
CSVRTGEVYGYTF
>NA|few|TRBV3-1/TRBV3-2|TRBJ1-5
TGTGCCAGCAGCCAAGGACAGTATAGCAATCAGCCCCAGCATTTT
CASSQGQYSNQPQHF
>TRBD1|NA|TRBV25-1|TRBJ1-6
TGTGCCAGCAACTCTAGGGGACAGGGGAATTCACCCCTCCACTTT
CASNSRGQGNSPLHF
>NA|NA|TRBV15|TRBJ1-1
TGTGCCACCAGCACCGGTCAAAACACTGAAGCTTTCTTT
CATSTGQNTEAFF
>TRBD1|NA|TRBV7-3|TRBJ2-1
TGTGCCAGCAGCCCGACAGGGGGCACCCTTTACAATGAGCAGTTCTTC
CASSPTGGTLYNEQFF
>TRBD1|NA|TRBV29-1|TRBJ1-3
TGCAGCGTCGACAGGGGGCACGGAAACACCATATATTTT
CSVDRGHGNTIYF
>NA|NA|TRBV19|TRBJ1-2
TGTGCCAGTCACCCTGGACAGCTAGAGGGCTACACCTTC
CASHPGQLEGYTF
>TRBD2|few|TRBV11-3|TRBJ2-3
TGTGCCAGCAGCCACCGACTAGCGGGTGCAGATACGCAGTATTTT
CASSHRLAGADTQYF